Listed below are T cell receptor beta chains from one sample, sequenced in a study of ipilimumab plus nivolumab after autologous stem cell transplantation. Some clones are missing from TCRdb's copy, which holds only in-frame ones; the method was immunoSEQ multiplex PCR. The repertoire holds some 10,000 clones, with under 85% as singletons. The source material was PBMCs, sampled in a trial of ipilimumab plus nivolumab as post-transplant consolidation. Every receptor here comes from a male donor with diffuse large B-cell lymphoma. The CDR3 runs from the conserved cysteine through the conserved F or W. Expanded clones get a size class; other rows say once, few or many, or leave the size out.

16	TRBV5-1	TRBJ1-4	-	CASSLSRNGYNEKLFF
16	TRBV4-2	TRBJ2-1	-	CASSKTTGKLADEQFF
14	TRBV13	TRBJ2-1	-	CASSLSPLYYEQFF
12	TRBV2	TRBJ1-2	-	CASRGTGYGYTF
15	TRBV5-4	TRBJ2-7	-	CASSLDRDLFYEQYF
14	TRBV9	TRBJ1-2	-	CASSAQTGRYGYTF
13	TRBV7-3	TRBJ2-1	-	CASSRRYRGWQFF
15	TRBV5-1	TRBJ2-7	-	CASSLGTGVSYEQYF
15	TRBV19	TRBJ2-2	few	CASSSGTGLTGELFF
16	TRBV6-6	TRBJ2-7	-	CASSYGLGTGHYEQYF
12	TRBV28	TRBJ1-2	-	CASSSSRLGDTF
15	TRBV6-5	TRBJ1-4	-	CASSYLGTGREKLFF
16	TRBV7-6	TRBJ2-3	-	CASSLALGGRTDTQYF